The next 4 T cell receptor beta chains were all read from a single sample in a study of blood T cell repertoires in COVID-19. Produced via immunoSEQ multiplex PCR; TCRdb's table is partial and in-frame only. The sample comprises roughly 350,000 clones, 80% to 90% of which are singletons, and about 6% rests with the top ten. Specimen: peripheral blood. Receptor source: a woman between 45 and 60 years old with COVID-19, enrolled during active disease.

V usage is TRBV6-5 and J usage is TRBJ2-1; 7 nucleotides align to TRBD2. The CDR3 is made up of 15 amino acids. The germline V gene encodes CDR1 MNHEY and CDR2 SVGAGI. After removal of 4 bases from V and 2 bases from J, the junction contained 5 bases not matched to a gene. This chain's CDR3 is CASSLLALTYNEQFF. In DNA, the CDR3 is TGTGCCAGCAGTTTACTAGCGCTGACCTACAATGAGCAGTTCTTC.

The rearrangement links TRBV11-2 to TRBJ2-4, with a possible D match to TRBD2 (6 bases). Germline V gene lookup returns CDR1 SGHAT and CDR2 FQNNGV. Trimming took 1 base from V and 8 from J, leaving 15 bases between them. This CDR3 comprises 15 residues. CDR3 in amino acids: CASSLGAGRGDIQYF. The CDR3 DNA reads TGTGCCAGCAGCTTAGGGGCGGGACGAGGAGACATTCAGTACTTC.

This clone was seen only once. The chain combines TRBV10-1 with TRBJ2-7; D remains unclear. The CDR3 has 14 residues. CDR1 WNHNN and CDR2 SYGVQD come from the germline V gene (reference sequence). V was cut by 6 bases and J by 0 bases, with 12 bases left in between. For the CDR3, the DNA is TGCGCCAGCAGCTCGTCGAGAATCTCCTACGAGCAGTACTTC. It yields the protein CASSSSRISYEQYF.

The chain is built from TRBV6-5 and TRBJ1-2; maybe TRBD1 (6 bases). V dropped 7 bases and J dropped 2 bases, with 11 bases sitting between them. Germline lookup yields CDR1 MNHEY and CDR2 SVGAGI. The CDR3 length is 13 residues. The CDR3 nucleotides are TGTGCCAGCACCGGAGACAGGAACTATGGCTACACCTTC. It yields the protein CASTGDRNYGYTF.